Below are 21 T cell receptor beta chains sequenced from a single sample in a study of cytomegalovirus exposure and HLA in healthy donors. PCR primers comprised 60 Vbeta and 13 Jbeta primers. Assay: immunoSEQ multiplex PCR; the TCRdb copy retains only in-frame clones and omits some. The table lists fewer than 150,000 clones, approximately 76% of them singletons. Sequenced: PBMCs. These receptors were taken from a man aged 45-65 years in good health and CMV-seropositive.

The chain recombines TRBV19 with TRBJ2-3; 9 bases map to TRBD2. CDR1 is LNHDA and CDR2 is SQIVND in the germline V gene (reference sequence). J was trimmed by 2 bases and V by 5 bases; bases with no gene match: 17. The CDR3 is 19 amino acids. The CDR3 bases are TGTGCCAGTAGTCCCCTTGGTAGCGGGAGACAGACGACCACAGATACGCAGTATTTT. This translates into CASSPLGSGRQTTTDTQYF.

The chain employs TRBV7-2 and TRBJ1-6, with unresolved D. The V end was cut by 5 bases, the J end by 9 bases, with 17 bases between. Germline V gives CDR1 SGHTA, CDR2 FQGNSA. The CDR3 sequence is 15 residues long. The CDR3 loop is CASSLGSTRGSPLHF. The CDR3 DNA follows: TGTGCCAGCAGCCTCGGGTCTACGCGGGGTTCACCCCTCCACTTT.

For this clone: This sample also contains other DNA sequences that code for the same CDR3. The V gene is TRBV19, the J gene TRBJ2-7; 13 bases fit TRBD2. Germline V gene data show CDR1 as LNHDA and CDR2 as SQIVND (reference sequence). Trimming cost V 4 bases and J 0 bases; bases outside gene matches: 9. CDR3 size: 18 residues. Here the CDR3 reads CASSNLRTSGGHSYEQYF. As DNA, the CDR3 is TGTGCCAGTAGTAATTTGAGGACTAGCGGGGGCCACTCCTACGAGCAGTACTTC.

This chain links TRBV14 with TRBJ2-1; 8 bases are a match to TRBD2. V gave up 3 bases and J gave up 10 bases; unmatched junction bases: 5. This CDR3 has 13 residues. CDR1 and CDR2 (germline): SGHDN, FVKESK. CDR3 region: CASSHSIAGEQFF. DNA for the CDR3: TGTGCCAGCAGCCACTCCATAGCGGGGGAGCAGTTCTTC.

This clone was recorded once. The rearrangement links TRBV10-1 to TRBJ2-7; the D gene is possibly TRBD2 (5 bases). This CDR3 has 12 amino acids. Germline V gene lookup returns CDR1 WNHNN and CDR2 SYGVQD (reference sequence). V lost 5 bases, J lost 9 bases, and 14 bases lay in between. CDR3 in DNA: TGCGCCAGCAGTCCGGGGAACGGCTGGCAGTACTTC. Its translation is CASSPGNGWQYF.

Of note for this clone: The junction departs from the called germline gene at one end, perhaps through a read error. The genes are TRBV29-1 and TRBJ2-1; 12 nucleotides align to TRBD2. The CDR3 totals 18 residues. Germline CDR1 is SQVTM and CDR2 is ANQGSEA. CDR3: CGVGGLAGGRFAYNEQFF. Here the CDR3 DNA reads TGCGGCGTGGGGGGGCTAGCGGGGGGGAGATTCGCTTACAATGAGCAGTTCTTC.

This clone was seen repeatedly, ten times or more. This sequence joins TRBV6-1 and TRBJ2-2; TRBD1 agrees at 9 bases. Germline V gene data show CDR1 as MNHNS and CDR2 as SASEGT. The CDR3 covers 15 residues. V gave up 1 base and J gave up 3 bases; unmatched junction bases: 0. The CDR3 here is CASSEGTGDTGELFF. CDR3 DNA sequence: TGTGCCAGCAGTGAAGGGACAGGGGACACCGGGGAGCTGTTTTTT.

The chain uses TRBV2 and TRBJ1-1, with D perhaps TRBD1 (5 bases). The CDR3 length is 16 residues. Trimming cost V 0 bases and J 6 bases, with 17 bases left between them. The germline CDR1 and CDR2 sequences are SNHLY and FYNNEI. The CDR3 region is CASSEAGVGRGAEAFF. DNA for the CDR3: TGTGCCAGCAGTGAAGCAGGGGTGGGGAGGGGAGCTGAAGCTTTCTTT.

This clone was recorded a few times. V gene TRBV7-2 combines with J gene TRBJ1-1; 8 bases align to TRBD1. CDR3 length: 15 residues. J gave up 5 bases and V 1 base, and 6 bases lay outside the gene matches. Looked up from germline, CDR1 is SGHTA and CDR2 is FQGNSA. CDR3 nucleotides: TGTGCCAGCAGCTTAGTCCAGGGGGCGCGTACTGAAGCTTTCTTT. This codes for CASSLVQGARTEAFF.

This clone was seen just once. This chain connects TRBV10-3 to TRBJ2-7; D is undetermined. The CDR3 spans 12 residues. The germline V gene encodes CDR1 ENHRY and CDR2 SYGVKD. V was cut by 5 bases and J by 4 bases, with 9 bases left in between. CDR3 in amino acids: CAISQTVYEQYF. The CDR3 DNA sequence: TGTGCCATCAGTCAGACTGTGTACGAGCAGTACTTC.

This clone has a single count. The chain links TRBV7-9 to TRBJ1-1, with a weak D call TRBD1 (6 bases). Trimming stripped 5 bases from V and 11 bases from J, with 15 bases between. Germline V gene sequence: CDR1 SEHNR, CDR2 FQNEAQ (reference sequence). The CDR3 runs 12 residues. CDR3 DNA: TGTGCCAGCAGCCCGGGCAGGGGAAGGGCTTTCTTT. Protein sequence: CASSPGRGRAFF.

The chain couples TRBV21-1 to TRBJ1-3. TRBV21-1 counts as a pseudogene. The CDR3 is made up of 17 amino acids. CDR3 nucleotide sequence: TGTGCCAGCAGCAAAGCCAGGCGGGGAAAGGGTGGAAACACCATATATTTT. Translated: CASSKARRGKGGNTIYF.

This clone has more than one count but fewer than ten. The V gene is TRBV5-1, the J gene TRBJ2-7; no firm D call. CDR1 and CDR2 (germline): SGHRS, YFSETQ. The CDR3 covers 13 residues. V lost 0 bases and J lost 2, with 6 bases in between. CDR3 in amino acids: CASSLAGTYEQYF. Here the CDR3 DNA reads TGCGCCAGCAGCTTGGCCGGTACCTACGAGCAGTACTTC.

V is TRBV5-4 and J is TRBJ2-7; TRBD1 agrees at 8 bases. The V segment lost 3 bases and the J segment 4 bases; nucleotides outside the gene matches: 9. This CDR3 has 15 amino acids. CDR1 and CDR2 (germline): SGHNT, YYREEE (reference sequence). Here the CDR3 DNA reads TGTGCCAGCAGCTCGCTCGGACAGGGCTGGTACGAGCAGTACTTC. Protein: CASSSLGQGWYEQYF.

DNA of the CDR3: TGCGCCAGCAGCCAAGCTAACGGTGCAACTAATGAAAAACTGTTTTTT. It encodes CASSQANGATNEKLFF. The chain recombines TRBV4-1 with TRBJ1-4; D gene uncertain. V dropped 1 base and J dropped 0 bases, with 9 bases sitting between them. This CDR3 contains 16 residues. Germline loops: CDR1 MGHRA, CDR2 YSYEKL.

This clone was picked up one time. This rearrangement joins TRBV13 to TRBJ2-7; 13 nucleotides align to TRBD2. CDR3 length: 16 residues. Germline V gene data show CDR1 as PRHDT and CDR2 as FYEKMQ (reference sequence). Germline trimming cut 3 bases from V and 3 bases from J; bases unmatched to any gene: 5. The CDR3 spells CASSLWGTSGIYEQYF. In nucleotides, the CDR3 is TGTGCCAGCAGCTTGTGGGGGACTAGCGGGATCTACGAGCAGTACTTC.

The chain employs TRBV2 and TRBJ1-2, with D perhaps TRBD1 (5 bases). The germline V and J ends were trimmed by 6 bases and 8 bases, with 25 bases remaining between them. This CDR3 is 16 amino acids long. Germline CDR1 SNHLY, CDR2 FYNNEI. The CDR3 is CASSYSQGIGEGGYTF. The CDR3 nucleotides are TGTGCCAGCAGCTACTCCCAGGGAATTGGCGAAGGCGGCTACACCTTC.

This chain links TRBV28 with TRBJ2-1; 10 bases align to TRBD2. The germline gives CDR1 MDHEN, CDR2 SYDVKM. This CDR3 spans 14 amino acids. The junction had 4 bases not matched to a gene; V was cut back by 5 bases and J by 6 bases. The CDR3 DNA sequence: TGTGCCAGCAGTCTAGCGGGAGCAGGCAATGAGCAGTTCTTC. As protein: CASSLAGAGNEQFF.

The table lists this clone with a few counts. This chain joins TRBV6-1 and TRBJ1-2, with D perhaps TRBD1 (5 bases). Per the germline V gene, CDR1 is MNHNS and CDR2 is SASEGT. This CDR3 comprises 14 residues. V was trimmed by 1 base and J by 7 bases, leaving 13 bases between them. The CDR3 sequence is CASSEGQVGGGYTF. CDR3 in DNA: TGTGCCAGCAGTGAAGGCCAGGTCGGGGGTGGCTACACCTTC.

V and J are TRBV5-4 and TRBJ1-3; 11 bases line up with TRBD1. The CDR3 totals 15 residues. Germline V gene lookup returns CDR1 SGHNT and CDR2 YYREEE (reference sequence). The V and J ends lost 3 bases and 16 bases, in that order; junction bases with no gene match: 15. CDR3 in DNA: TGTGCCAGCAGCTCTGATCGGACAGGGGGCGCGGTCCAGTATTTT. This codes for CASSSDRTGGAVQYF.

The chain links TRBV6-5 to TRBJ1-2, with D possibly being TRBD1 (5 bases). V was clipped by 7 bases and J by 7 bases, with 16 bases between them. This CDR3 has 13 amino acids. CDR1 and CDR2 (germline): MNHEY, SVGAGI. The CDR3 nucleotides read TGTGCCAGCACCTTACCCGGGGGGACTGGCTACACCTTC. It yields the protein CASTLPGGTGYTF.